This entry lists 30 T cell receptor beta chains sequenced from one sample in a study of T cells in Graves' hyperthyroidism and ophthalmopathy. Amplification targeted TCR beta CDR3 regions from RNA transcripts. In the first-round RT-PCR of the TCR CDR3, the HTBI primer set was used. One entry per CDR3 protein results from TCRdb running MiXCR on the multiplex PCR reads. The sample has roughly 300,000 distinct CDR3 sequences; around a sixth are singletons. Source material: blood. The source is a woman aged 45-65 years with Graves' hyperthyroidism.

This clonotype has a count of ten or more. The J gene is TRBJ2-7, the V gene TRBV12-3 or TRBV12-4, with TRBD2 matching over 9 bases. The V gene end was trimmed by 1 base and the J gene end by 2 bases; junction bases not matched to a gene: 3. This CDR3 is 15 amino acids long. The CDR3 region is CASSLVAGVTYEQYV. CDR3 sequence (DNA): TGTGCCAGCAGTTTAGTAGCGGGGGTTACCTACGAGCAGTACGTC.

There are a few counts of this clonotype. This rearrangement joins TRBV10-3 to TRBJ2-7; 7 nucleotides match TRBD2. Germline-derived CDR1 and CDR2 are ENHRY and SYGVKD. CDR3 length: 14 amino acids. The ends lost 7 bases at V and 7 bases at J; junction bases unmatched: 13. CDR3 region: CAINLGEGLGEQYF. DNA for the CDR3: TGTGCCATCAATTTGGGGGAGGGCCTGGGGGAGCAGTACTTC.

This clonotype was seen many times. This rearrangement joins TRBV12-3 or TRBV12-4 to TRBJ1-2; D uncertain. With 10 bases removed from V and 4 bases from J, the gap between germline ends came to 16 bases. This CDR3 has 13 amino acids. CDR3: CAIITPDSYGYTF. The CDR3 DNA reads TGTGCCATCATTACTCCGGACTCCTATGGCTACACCTTC.

The chain couples TRBV6-1 to TRBJ2-5; TRBD2 matches 8 bases. The CDR3 is made up of 14 amino acids. V gave up 7 bases and J gave up 5 bases; unmatched junction bases: 9. Germline values: CDR1 MNHNS, CDR2 SASEGT. The CDR3 is CASNPGGASETQYF. The DNA for the CDR3 is TGTGCCAGCAACCCCGGGGGGGCCTCGGAGACCCAGTACTTC.

The CDR3: CASSETRGTETQYF. CDR3 sequence (DNA): TGTGCCAGCAGTGAAACCCGGGGGACAGAGACCCAGTACTTC. The genes are TRBV2 and TRBJ2-5; D may be TRBD2 (6 bases). Trimming removed 2 bases at V and 4 bases at J, with 11 bases between. Germline loops: CDR1 SNHLY, CDR2 FYNNEI. The CDR3 runs to 14 residues.

In this sample, this clonotype turned up many times. This rearrangement joins TRBV20-1 to TRBJ2-3; either TRBD1 or TRBD2 may fit D (5 bases each). V lost 5 bases and J 2 bases, leaving 14 bases between the germline ends. The germline CDR1 and CDR2 sequences are DFQATT and SNEGSKA (reference sequence). This CDR3 has 14 amino acids. This CDR3 reads CSAHRDPATDTQYF. The CDR3 region has the DNA TGCAGTGCTCACCGGGACCCCGCCACAGATACGCAGTATTTT.

This clonotype appeared many times. This chain uses TRBV11-2 with TRBJ2-2; 13 nucleotides match TRBD2. The CDR3 has 21 residues. After removal of 4 bases from V and 7 bases from J, the junction contained 21 bases not matched to a gene. Germline loops: CDR1 SGHAT, CDR2 FQNNGV. The CDR3 DNA sequence: TGTGCCAGCAGCTCTGACTGGACTAGCGGGAGCCCGGCTTTGCTCGGCGGGGAGCTGTTTTTT. Translated, it gives CASSSDWTSGSPALLGGELFF.

This clonotype was counted ten times or more. The chain recombines TRBV16 with TRBJ2-7; 7 nucleotides line up with TRBD1. This CDR3 has 15 amino acids. J gave up 3 bases and V 3 bases, and 8 bases lay outside the gene matches. In germline, CDR1 is KGHSY, CDR2 FQNENV. CDR3 coding DNA: TGTGCCAGCAGCCAGGGACAGCCCCCCTACTACGAGCAGTACTTC. Translation: CASSQGQPPYYEQYF. Combining the CDR3 with reference TRBV16 and TRBJ2-7 gives the whole variable domain GEEVAQTPKHLVRGEGQKAKLYCAPIKGHSYVFWYQQVLKNEFKFLISFQNENVFDETGMPKERFSAKCLPNSPCSLEIQATKLEDSAVYFCASSQGQPPYYEQYFGPGTRLTVT.

This clonotype has at least ten counts. The chain uses TRBV27 and TRBJ2-5; 8 bases match TRBD1. The junction had 4 bases not matched to a gene; V was cut back by 3 bases and J by 1 base. Germline loops: CDR1 MNHEY, CDR2 SMNVEV (reference sequence). CDR3 size: 15 residues. This CDR3 reads CASSLTGAVQETQYF. The CDR3 bases are TGTGCCAGCAGTTTGACAGGGGCGGTCCAAGAGACCCAGTACTTC.

This clonotype has ten or more counts. This chain uses TRBV3-1 with TRBJ2-5, with D possibly matching TRBD2 (6 bases). This CDR3 is built from 15 residues. Germline V gene data show CDR1 as LGHDT and CDR2 as YNNKEL (reference sequence). V lost 0 bases, J lost 2 bases, and 10 bases lay in between. The CDR3 is CASSQDPAGQETQYF. CDR3 DNA: TGTGCCAGCAGCCAAGATCCTGCGGGGCAAGAGACCCAGTACTTC.

This clonotype was seen repeatedly, ten times or more. This rearrangement joins TRBV30 to TRBJ2-1, with 8 bases matching TRBD2. The junction had 5 bases not matched to a gene; V was cut back by 0 bases and J by 4 bases. The length of the CDR3 is 15 residues. Germline V gene sequence: CDR1 GTSNPN, CDR2 SVGIG (reference sequence). CDR3 sequence reads: CAWSVWTSSYNEQFF. The CDR3 DNA follows: TGTGCCTGGAGTGTATGGACTAGCAGTTACAATGAGCAGTTCTTC.

This clonotype was observed a handful of times. The chain uses TRBV5-8 and TRBJ2-3, with no clear D. Trimming cost V 10 bases and J 2 bases, with 17 bases left between them. The CDR3 runs to 14 residues. Germline loops: CDR1 SGHTS, CDR2 YDEGEE. The CDR3 DNA follows: TGTGCCTGTCGTCGACATAGGGCCACAGATACGCAGTATTTT. Translating gives CACRRHRATDTQYF.

A few counts support this clonotype. The chain uses TRBV9 and TRBJ1-5; 12 positions agree with TRBD1. Germline assignment: CDR1 SGDLS and CDR2 YYNGEE. J lost 4 bases, V lost 0 bases, and 5 bases had no gene match. This CDR3 region has 17 residues. CDR3 DNA: TGTGCCAGCAGCGTAGCCGGGACAGGGGGCTGGAATCAGCCCCAGCATTTT. Its protein product is CASSVAGTGGWNQPQHF.

This clonotype was counted a few times. The rearrangement joins TRBV10-3 to TRBJ1-1, with D possibly being TRBD1 (6 bases). CDR1 and CDR2 from the germline V gene are ENHRY and SYGVKD. Trimming took off 6 bases at V and 1 base at J, with 9 bases between the two ends. This CDR3 contains 13 residues. The CDR3 reads CAIRGGQNTEAFF. CDR3 bases: TGTGCCATCAGGGGGGGACAGAACACTGAAGCTTTCTTT.

This clonotype was observed a few times. The V call is TRBV20-1, the J call TRBJ1-2, with 8 positions matching TRBD1. Looked up from germline, CDR1 is DFQATT and CDR2 is SNEGSKA (reference sequence). J gave up 4 bases and V 4 bases, and 8 bases lay outside the gene matches. This CDR3 has 14 amino acids. The CDR3 spells CSAKPGQVSYGYTF. CDR3 nucleotide sequence: TGCAGTGCTAAACCGGGACAGGTTTCCTATGGCTACACCTTC.

The rearrangement uses TRBV5-1 and TRBJ1-1; possibly TRBD1 for D (5 bases). The germline V and J ends were trimmed by 0 bases and 6 bases, with 9 bases remaining between them. This CDR3 is 13 amino acids long. Germline CDR1 is SGHRS and CDR2 is YFSETQ. CDR3 sequence: CASSLDRTAEAFF. The DNA for the CDR3 is TGCGCCAGCAGCTTGGACAGGACTGCTGAAGCTTTCTTT.

This chain connects TRBV10-2 to TRBJ2-1; weak D call: TRBD2 (6 bases). This CDR3 has 19 residues. Germline V gene data show CDR1 as WSHSY and CDR2 as SAAADI. Trimming took 3 bases from V and 4 from J, leaving 25 bases between them. In nucleotides, the CDR3 is TGCGCCAGCAGTGATGGAGGGAAGTTGGCGGGGCAAACATACAATGAGCAGTTCTTC. It is translated as CASSDGGKLAGQTYNEQFF.

The chain has TRBV12-3 or TRBV12-4 and TRBJ2-3; 9 bases are shared with TRBD2. The V and J ends lost 1 base and 2 bases, in that order; junction bases with no gene match: 13. The CDR3 is 19 residues long. CDR3 sequence reads: CASSLGGGGAGVLTDTQYF. The DNA for the CDR3 is TGTGCCAGCAGTTTAGGGGGCGGGGGGGCCGGGGTGCTCACAGATACGCAGTATTTT.

This clonotype was counted ten times or more. The J gene is TRBJ1-1, the V gene TRBV3-1; tentatively, D is TRBD1 (6 bases). The CDR3 extends over 13 amino acids. Trimming stripped 6 bases from V and 0 bases from J, with 8 bases between. Germline V lookup: CDR1 LGHDT, CDR2 YNNKEL (reference sequence). Here the CDR3 DNA reads TGTGCCAGCAGTGGGGGCATGAACACTGAAGCTTTCTTT. Translated, it gives CASSGGMNTEAFF.

The rearrangement joins TRBV10-2 to TRBJ2-5; 8 nucleotides agree with TRBD2. The germline gives CDR1 WSHSY, CDR2 SAAADI. The V gene end was trimmed by 5 bases and the J gene end by 2 bases; junction bases not matched to a gene: 16. The CDR3 loop spans 18 amino acids. The CDR3 loop reads CASSPIWRGGHQQETQYF. In DNA, the CDR3 is TGCGCCAGCAGTCCAATTTGGCGCGGGGGGCATCAACAAGAGACCCAGTACTTC.

This clonotype was picked up a small number of times. The V gene is TRBV13, the J gene TRBJ2-5; no firm D call. The CDR3 spans 14 residues. From germline, CDR1 is PRHDT and CDR2 FYEKMQ (reference sequence). V lost 6 bases, J lost 0 bases, and 11 bases lay in between. CDR3: CASSSQLYQETQYF. The CDR3 DNA reads as TGTGCCAGCAGTTCCCAGTTGTACCAAGAGACCCAGTACTTC.

This clonotype was observed many times. This chain connects TRBV28 to TRBJ1-1, with TRBD1 matching over 8 bases. Germline V gene lookup returns CDR1 MDHEN and CDR2 SYDVKM. This CDR3 has 15 amino acids. V was pared by 8 bases and J by 3 bases, with 11 bases of the junction left unmatched. CDR3 amino acids: CASYTGGGAHTEAFF. The DNA of the CDR3 is TGTGCCAGCTATACAGGGGGAGGCGCGCACACTGAAGCTTTCTTT.

This clonotype was seen at least ten times. The V gene is TRBV7-2, the J gene TRBJ1-2, with 8 nucleotides matching TRBD1. The CDR3 consists of 14 residues. Germline CDR1 and CDR2: SGHTA and FQGNSA. The J segment lost 6 bases and the V segment lost 2 bases, leaving 5 bases of the junction unmatched. CDR3 in DNA: TGTGCCAGCAGCTTACAGACAGGGGTAAATGGCTACACCTTC. Protein: CASSLQTGVNGYTF.

Comments on this clonotype: Germline is not matched at one junction end, which may reflect a read error. The rearrangement joins TRBV7-6 to TRBJ2-3; 8 nucleotides align to TRBD2. Germline V gene data show CDR1 as SGHVS and CDR2 as FNYEAQ. The CDR3 spans 15 residues. The CDR3 region has the DNA TGTGGCAGCAGCTTACGCGGGGGGACTACAGATACGCAGTATTTT. Protein sequence: CGSSLRGGTTDTQYF.

Only a few counts were recorded for this clonotype. The V gene is TRBV19, the J gene TRBJ1-2, with 11 bases matching TRBD1. Looked up from germline, CDR1 is LNHDA and CDR2 is SQIVND (reference sequence). J lost 3 bases, V lost 6 bases, and 6 bases had no gene match. The CDR3 totals 15 residues. The CDR3 region has the DNA TGTGCCAGTAGGCCCAGGACAGGGGGCTACTATGGCTACACCTTC. Protein: CASRPRTGGYYGYTF. The full variable domain, completed using reference TRBV19 and TRBJ1-2, is DGGITQSPKYLFRKEGQNVTLSCEQNLNHDAMYWYRQDPGQGLRLIYYSQIVNDFQKGDIAEGYSVSREKKESFPLTVTSAQKNPTAFYLCASRPRTGGYYGYTFGSGTRLTVV.

This clonotype was counted ten times or more. The V gene is TRBV12-3 or TRBV12-4, the J gene TRBJ1-1; D is unclear. The CDR3 totals 14 residues. Trimming cost V 6 bases and J 4 bases, with 15 bases left between them. This CDR3 reads CASRIRRQSTEAFF. The CDR3 DNA follows: TGTGCCAGCAGGATCAGGAGGCAGTCCACTGAAGCTTTCTTT.

This clonotype has a handful of counts. CDR3 protein: CASSLEASVQFF. The CDR3 DNA follows: TGTGCCAGCAGCTTAGAGGCTTCTGTGCAGTTCTTC. V and J are TRBV7-9 and TRBJ2-1; D unresolved. In germline, CDR1 is SEHNR, CDR2 FQNEAQ (reference sequence). CDR3 length: 12 residues. Trimming cost V 1 base and J 12 bases, with 10 bases left between them.

CDR3 nucleotides: TGTGCCAGCAGCGCCCGCATTCACAACTATGGCTACACCTTC. Residues: CASSARIHNYGYTF. The chain has TRBV11-2 and TRBJ1-2; D gene uncertain. Germline values: CDR1 SGHAT, CDR2 FQNNGV. V was cut by 5 bases and J by 2 bases, with 12 bases left in between. CDR3 length equals 14 residues.

This clonotype was counted many times. The gene calls are TRBV20-1 and TRBJ2-3; TRBD2 matches at 7 bases. J lost 0 bases, V lost 4 bases, and 10 bases had no gene match. Germline-derived CDR1 and CDR2 are DFQATT and SNEGSKA (reference sequence). This CDR3 contains 16 residues. In DNA, the CDR3 is TGCAGTGCTATGCCGGGGCTAGCGGTTAGCACAGATACGCAGTATTTT. It codes for CSAMPGLAVSTDTQYF.

Worth noting for this clonotype: A much larger clone lies a single base off, so this may be a read error. This sequence joins TRBV12-3 or TRBV12-4 and TRBJ2-7; D is unresolved. This CDR3 has 12 residues. The DNA of the CDR3 is TGTGCCAGCAGTTTTGATGCTTTGGAGCGGTACTTC. It is translated as CASSFDALERYF.